The 26 T cell receptor beta chains presented below share a single source sample, sequenced in a study of T cells in Graves' hyperthyroidism and ophthalmopathy. Researchers took RNA transcripts and amplified the TCR beta CDR3 regions from them. Using the HTBI primer set, a first-round RT-PCR was run on the TCR CDR3. TCRdb re-analysed the multiplex PCR reads in MiXCR, keeping a single row per CDR3 protein. The data hold about 350,000 distinct CDR3 sequences, with less than 20% observed a single time. Sequencing was carried out using blood. The receptor source for this set is a woman aged 40 to 55 with Graves' ophthalmopathy.

This clonotype has at least ten counts. The CDR3 DNA reads as TGTGCTAGTGGTTTGGTGACGGACGGGTACACTGAAGCTTTCTTT. As protein: CASGLVTDGYTEAFF. The chain links TRBV12-5 to TRBJ1-1, with D uncertain. Germline assignment: CDR1 LGHNT and CDR2 FRNRAP. The CDR3 contains 15 residues. Trimming removed 0 bases from V and 3 bases from J, with 11 bases in between.

In this sample, this clonotype turned up many times. The chain employs TRBV28 and TRBJ1-2; 10 nucleotides align to TRBD1. This CDR3 is 13 amino acids long. The V gene end was trimmed by 8 bases and the J gene end by 2 bases; junction bases not matched to a gene: 2. From germline, CDR1 is MDHEN and CDR2 SYDVKM. CDR3 in amino acids: CASDRGLNYGYTF. DNA of the CDR3: TGTGCCAGCGACAGGGGGCTAAACTATGGCTACACCTTC.

About this clonotype itself: The junction and the germline gene differ at one end; a read error may be behind it. This chain connects TRBV6-1 to TRBJ1-2, with D unclear. CDR3 length: 14 residues. Germline values: CDR1 MNHNS, CDR2 SASEGT. The chain's CDR3 is CASSRRESNYGYNF. The CDR3 DNA is TGTGCCAGCAGTCGGAGAGAATCGAACTATGGCTACAACTTC.

This clonotype was found a few times. The germline gene is not matched at one end of the junction; a read error may be the cause. The chain joins TRBV29-1 to TRBJ2-7, with 8 bases that match TRBD1. Germline V gene data show CDR1 as SQVTM and CDR2 as ANQGSEA. The CDR3 runs 12 residues. CDR3: CSVGQGFYGQYF. The CDR3 DNA is TGCAGCGTTGGACAGGGGTTTTACGGGCAGTACTTC.

The CDR3 loop reads CASNGQDGYGYTF. DNA for the CDR3: TGTGCCAGCAATGGGCAGGACGGCTATGGCTACACCTTC. V usage is TRBV6-1 and J usage is TRBJ1-2; D is unclear. Germline CDR1 and CDR2: MNHNS and SASEGT. V shed 7 bases and J shed 4 bases, with 13 bases lying between them. The CDR3 extends over 13 amino acids.

The chain couples TRBV28 to TRBJ2-5; a possible D gene is TRBD1 (6 bases). Germline V gene lookup returns CDR1 MDHEN and CDR2 SYDVKM. This CDR3 is built from 14 residues. Trimming removed 2 bases from V and 9 bases from J, with 16 bases in between. The CDR3 nucleotides are TGTGCCAGCAGTTTACCGGGACACCCGCTTTCCCAGTACTTC. Translating gives CASSLPGHPLSQYF.

At least ten counts were recorded for this clonotype. V and J are TRBV2 and TRBJ2-7; a weak D match, TRBD1 (8 bases). This CDR3 has 15 residues. The germline V gene has CDR1 SNHLY and CDR2 FYNNEI. The V end was cut by 4 bases, the J end by 4 bases, with 17 bases between. CDR3 in amino acids: CASSVNRGGDYEQYF. The DNA for the CDR3 is TGTGCCAGCAGTGTTAACAGGGGGGGGGATTACGAGCAGTACTTC.

This clonotype was observed at least ten times. The rearrangement uses TRBV12-3 or TRBV12-4 and TRBJ2-7, with D unresolved. The CDR3 contains 14 residues. Between the trimmed V and J ends, which lost 6 bases and 2 bases, there was a span of 14 bases. Written as DNA, the CDR3 is TGTGCCAGCAGCTTCTCCGCACGGACCTACGAGCAGTACTTC. Amino acids: CASSFSARTYEQYF.

The chain joins TRBV7-2 to TRBJ2-4; D unclear. The DNA end is a closer match to TRBJ2-5, so the J assignment may be wrong. Germline V lookup: CDR1 SGHTA, CDR2 FQGNSA. The CDR3 totals 13 residues. The CDR3 DNA is TGTGCCGCTTCATGGGTAGCCAGGGAGACCCAGTACTTC. Translating gives CAASWVARETQYF.

This clonotype came up a few times. The gene calls are TRBV6-2 or TRBV6-3 and TRBJ1-1; D not resolved. This CDR3 has 13 residues. V lost 0 bases to trimming and J lost 6 bases, with 8 bases between them. Germline V gene lookup returns CDR1 MNHEY and CDR2 SVGEGT. In DNA, the CDR3 is TGTGCCAGCAGTTACTCGTTGGGGTCTGAAGCTTTCTTT. Its translation is CASSYSLGSEAFF.

For the CDR3, the DNA is TGTGCCAGCAGCTTACTCTCGAACACCGGGGAGCTGTTTTTT. Amino acid sequence: CASSLLSNTGELFF. The chain employs TRBV7-8 and TRBJ2-2, with unresolved D. The CDR3 has 14 residues. Germline assignment: CDR1 SGHVS and CDR2 FQNEAQ. The V gene lost 2 bases and the J gene lost 0 bases, with 4 bases spanning the gap.

This clonotype was counted ten times or more. V usage is TRBV20-1 and J usage is TRBJ1-2, with 12 bases fitting TRBD1. This CDR3 has 14 amino acids. V was clipped by 3 bases and J by 7 bases; unmatched bases: 6. Per germline, CDR1 DFQATT and CDR2 SNEGSKA (reference sequence). This CDR3 reads CSARGTGGESGYTF. In DNA form, the CDR3 reads TGCAGTGCTAGGGGGACAGGGGGCGAGTCTGGCTACACCTTC.

The genes are TRBV12-3 or TRBV12-4 and TRBJ1-1, with unresolved D. This CDR3 region has 13 residues. Trimming cost V 6 bases and J 7 bases, with 15 bases left between them. The CDR3 sequence is CASRSLLESEAFF. The DNA of the CDR3 is TGTGCCAGCAGGTCATTATTAGAGAGTGAAGCTTTCTTT.

Points on this clonotype: This may come from a read error, since a much larger clone is one base off. The rearrangement joins TRBV10-3 to TRBJ1-6; weak D call: TRBD1 (5 bases). This CDR3 is built from 17 residues. From germline, CDR1 is ENHRY and CDR2 SYGVKD. CDR3 residues: CSISEPTDSSYNSPLHF. CDR3 sequence (DNA): TGTTCCATCAGTGAGCCGACAGACAGCTCCTATAATTCACCCCTCCACTTT.

In its sample, this clonotype was seen many times. The V call is TRBV5-1, the J call TRBJ2-7; no clear D. Trimming stripped 7 bases from V and 9 bases from J, with 8 bases between. Germline lookup yields CDR1 SGHRS and CDR2 YFSETQ. CDR3 size: 9 residues. In DNA form, the CDR3 reads TGCGCCAGCCGAGGTTGGCAGTACTTC. Its protein product is CASRGWQYF.

The chain employs TRBV20-1 and TRBJ2-5, with 8 bases matching TRBD2. Trimming at V came to 4 bases and at J to 0 bases, leaving 7 bases not matched to a gene. Germline lookup yields CDR1 DFQATT and CDR2 SNEGSKA (reference sequence). The CDR3 contains 15 residues. DNA for the CDR3: TGCAGTGCTACCTCCCTAGCGGGCGACCAAGAGACCCAGTACTTC. Protein product: CSATSLAGDQETQYF.

DNA for the CDR3: TGTGCCTGGACCACGGACAGGTTTAAAAGCTCCTATAATTCACCCCTCCACTTT. Its translation: CAWTTDRFKSSYNSPLHF. V and J are TRBV30 and TRBJ1-6; 7 bases agree with TRBD1. The germline V gene has CDR1 GTSNPN and CDR2 SVGIG (reference sequence). J gave up 0 bases and V 4 bases, and 12 bases lay outside the gene matches. The CDR3 totals 18 residues.

At least ten counts were recorded for this clonotype. The rearrangement joins TRBV28 to TRBJ1-5, with D possibly being TRBD1 (5 bases). Germline lookup yields CDR1 MDHEN and CDR2 SYDVKM. V lost 2 bases and J 10 bases, leaving 18 bases between the germline ends. This CDR3 contains 15 residues. CDR3 DNA sequence: TGTGCCAGCAGTTTAAGTTGGGACCCCAGGAAACCCCAGCATTTT. Translated: CASSLSWDPRKPQHF.

The genes are TRBV24-1 and TRBJ2-5, with no clear D. Germline CDR1 reads KGHDR; CDR2 reads SFDVKD. The CDR3 length is 13 residues. The V end was cut by 4 bases, the J end by 5 bases, with 10 bases between. The CDR3 sequence: CATSDDFRETQYF. The CDR3 region has the DNA TGTGCCACCAGTGACGACTTTCGGGAGACCCAGTACTTC.

The chain couples TRBV6-2 or TRBV6-3 to TRBJ1-5, with 7 positions matching TRBD1. The germline V gene has CDR1 MNHEY and CDR2 SVGEGT. This CDR3 has 14 residues. V gave up 2 bases and J gave up 11 bases; unmatched junction bases: 9. DNA for the CDR3: TGTGCCAGCAGTTACGGGACAGAGCCTCGGACCCAGCATTTT. It yields the protein CASSYGTEPRTQHF.

The V and J genes are TRBV6-1 and TRBJ1-2; no clear D gene. The V gene's germline CDR1 is MNHNS and CDR2 SASEGT. Deletions cut 7 bases from V and 6 bases from J, with 12 bases between. This CDR3 is 12 amino acids long. CDR3: CASTVWEDGYTF. The CDR3 region has the DNA TGTGCCAGCACCGTATGGGAAGATGGCTACACCTTC.

This clonotype was recorded at least ten times. V and J are TRBV6-5 and TRBJ1-1; possible D gene TRBD1, 5 bases. The CDR3 is made up of 14 amino acids. Germline V gene data show CDR1 as MNHEY and CDR2 as SVGAGI. With 0 bases removed from V and 8 bases from J, the gap between germline ends came to 13 bases. As DNA, the CDR3 is TGTGCCAGCAGTTACTCGCAGGGAGGGTGGGAAGCTTTCTTT. Translating gives CASSYSQGGWEAFF.

This clonotype was counted between two and nine times. This chain uses TRBV4-1 with TRBJ2-5; the D gene is possibly TRBD1 (6 bases). The CDR3 has 15 residues. Germline-derived CDR1 and CDR2 are MGHRA and YSYEKL. V lost 1 base, J lost 5 bases, and 14 bases lay in between. The chain's CDR3 is CASSQGQGSGETQYF. CDR3 nucleotides: TGCGCCAGCAGCCAAGGGCAGGGGAGCGGTGAGACCCAGTACTTC.

This clonotype came up many times. The chain recombines TRBV28 with TRBJ1-5, with D hard to call. The CDR3 runs 13 residues. Deletions cut 3 bases from V and 3 bases from J, with 6 bases between. CDR1 and CDR2 from the germline V gene are MDHEN and SYDVKM. CDR3 in amino acids: CASSFSANQPQHF. The CDR3 DNA reads TGTGCCAGCAGTTTTTCGGCCAATCAGCCCCAGCATTTT.

This clonotype was seen many times. In nucleotides, the CDR3 is TGTGCCAGCAGCCAGACAGGGTTTTCTGGAAACACCATATATTTT. Translation: CASSQTGFSGNTIYF. This sequence joins TRBV7-9 and TRBJ1-3; TRBD1 matches at 7 bases. With 5 bases clipped from V and 1 base from J, the junction kept 5 bases outside the gene matches. The CDR3 consists of 15 residues. Germline lookup yields CDR1 SEHNR and CDR2 FQNEAQ (reference sequence).

At least ten counts were recorded for this clonotype. The J gene is TRBJ1-3, the V gene TRBV9; D is unclear. Trimming stripped 3 bases from V and 0 bases from J, with 10 bases between. Germline CDR1 is SGDLS and CDR2 is YYNGEE. The length of the CDR3 is 15 residues. Here the CDR3 DNA reads TGTGCCAGCAGCGGAGGACGGCTCTCTGGAAACACCATATATTTT. This encodes CASSGGRLSGNTIYF.